This TCR beta chain was documented in a study of CD8 T cells in ankylosing spondylitis. Study-level findings and limits: Before this, some motif variants had been reported in reactive arthritis synovial fluid and blood. A TCR beta motif made of fewer than 10 highly homologous variants seemed typical of ankylosing spondylitis blood. Matched synovial fluid from ankylosing spondylitis patients was reported to be enriched for disease-linked clones.

It was by quantitative 5'-RACE with molecular barcodes that TCR beta libraries were made. TCRdb redid the calling of the 5' RACE reads with MiXCR, one entry per CDR3 protein. The data contain 100,000 to 150,000 distinct CDR3 sequences, over 7% of them seen just once; the ten biggest clones take up 3% to 4%. The CDR3 covers 14 residues. V trimming: 7 bases; J trimming: 6 bases; junction bases outside the gene matches: 5. CDR1 is SQVTM, CDR2 ANQGSEA, per germline. This clonotype was counted ten times or more. Its cognate antigen is unknown. Source material: blood, either unsorted or a sorted T cell fraction (not recorded which). The receptor was derived from a male donor with ankylosing spondylitis or in good health (not recorded which). The chain links TRBV29-1 to TRBJ2-2, with TRBD2 matching over 13 bases. The CDR3 DNA follows: TGCAGCGGCGGACTAGCGGGAGACGCCGGGGAGCTGTTTTTT. This sequence encodes CSGGLAGDAGELFF.